This T cell receptor beta chain was recorded in a study of T cells in Graves' hyperthyroidism and ophthalmopathy (dated 2019 in TCRdb). Turning to the overall study: Peripheral blood samples were taken at the time of initial diagnosis, prior to any treatment. To identify distinguishing TCR V-J signatures, a discovery cohort of 100 patients was used, comprising 43 with Graves' ophthalmopathy and around 57 with stable Graves' hyperthyroidism. Prospective prediction of ophthalmopathy was tested in an independent validation cohort consisting of 18 to 20 hyperthyroidism patients and some 16 patients who later progressed to ophthalmopathy. The 75 to 100 discovery patients were divided at random into training and test sets in a 7:3 ratio. In over five Graves' hyperthyroidism patients, the study also compared T-cell repertoires from thyroid tissue with T-cell repertoires from blood. After sampling, hyperthyroidism patients received methimazole starting at 30 mg daily, and ophthalmopathy patients received high-dose intravenous methylprednisolone. The paper reports TCR Vbeta CDR3 sequencing of 135 peripheral blood samples: around 45 ophthalmopathy, roughly 74 hyperthyroidism and roughly 17 progressor patients.

The TCR beta CDR3 regions were amplified from the RNA transcripts. For the first round of RT-PCR on the TCR CDR3, the HTBI primer set was used together with the Qiagen OneStep RT-PCR kit. Libraries were constructed in a second round of multiplex PCR, after which size selection and purification were carried out. Sequencing of the libraries was done on an Illumina HiSeq2000 using paired-end 100 bp reads. The study's own analysis went as follows. SOAPnuke was used to process the raw data, throwing out any read that contained adapters or uncalled bases, had a mean Phred below 15, or lacked an exact constant-primer or identifier match. COPE v1.2.5 was used to merge the high-quality paired reads, and each unique nucleotide sequence was defined as a clonotype. MiTCR v1.1 was used to align the clonotypes against IMGT TRBV, TRBD and TRBJ reference segments. The analysis was restricted to V-J combinations with a frequency above 0.0001, which together covered 99.2% of the repertoires. The TCS score was defined as the ratio of F50 (clonal expansion) to E x V (chaos), calculated using BLOSUM62-based TCRdist between CDR3 peptides within each V-J. Welch's t-statistics and random forest reduced fewer than 550 V-J features to 13, which were used in a naive Bayes classifier (R e1071). TCRdb redid the processing of the public reads, applying fastp at Q25 and MiXCR, and retained in-frame beta chains. CDR3 protein sequences are deduplicated, and each keeps its most common genes and DNA. The V and J calls, along with clone size, are taken from TCRdb and not from the paper's own processing. This sample holds 300,000 to 450,000 distinct CDR3 sequences; 15% to 17% were observed only once. The ten largest make up around a quarter of the sample.

The hyperthyroidism patients were between 18 and 65 years old and newly diagnosed, with a disease duration of less than 2 months. The study excluded patients with uncontrolled infections, other autoimmune diseases, pregnancy or lactation. Diagnoses relied on clinical symptoms, serum thyroxine and TRAb, thyroid ultrasound and orbital computed tomography. Blood from progressor patients was collected at the time of first diagnosis with hyperthyroidism, before any ophthalmopathy symptoms had appeared. PBMCs were separated from roughly 9.6 ml of fresh peripheral blood using Ficoll-Paque density gradient centrifugation. Progressor patients were first diagnosed with Graves' hyperthyroidism and then developed ophthalmopathy during follow-up. Total RNA was extracted using Trizol reagent, and RNA quality was assessed on an Agilent 2100 Bioanalyzer. Broader findings and caveats from the paper: Blood samples also contained most of the expanded thyroid clonotypes (frequency above 0.001), which suggests that blood repertoires may reflect thyroid immune responses. In validation, the model predicted progression to ophthalmopathy with over 65% sensitivity and 72% to 75% specificity, a median of 6.5 months before onset. Sample size was not statistically predetermined, and blinding of investigators to group allocation was not performed. Ophthalmopathy was separated from stable hyperthyroidism by a 13 V-J signature model, with approximately 90% sensitivity and around 81% specificity obtained in cross-validation and 80%/75% obtained in testing.

Here V drops 3 bases and J drops 3 bases, and the junction holds 7 bases not matched to any gene. From the cysteine through the phenylalanine, the CDR3 covers 15 amino acids. Solely the CDR3 DNA is kept, with 45 bases framed from the first base. The germline V gene (reference sequence) yields LNHNV for CDR1 and YYDKDF for CDR2. This clonotype was observed many times. It has no known antigen specificity. The record has no base qualities; no much larger clone is one base away. Recombination linked TRBV15 to TRBJ2-5; 7 bases in the middle match TRBD2. The source material was blood. The source of this sequence is a woman aged 18-29 years with Graves' hyperthyroidism that later progressed to Graves' ophthalmopathy. The bases are TGTGCCACCAGCAGGGACCGCGGACTAGAAGAGACCCAGTACTTC. It specifies CATSRDRGLEETQYF.